What follows are 21 T cell receptor beta chains derived from one specimen sequenced in a study of blood T cell repertoires in COVID-19. Sequencing used immunoSEQ multiplex PCR; TCRdb keeps in-frame clones, though not all of them. The table shows more than 200,000 clones, with 80% occurring only once. Sequencing used PBMCs or T cells enriched from blood (not recorded which). All receptors derive from a man under 40 with acute COVID-19.

In DNA form, the CDR3 reads TGCGCCAGCAGCCGATCTATGAACACTGAAGCTTTCTTT. Its translation: CASSRSMNTEAFF. The gene calls are TRBV4-1 and TRBJ1-1; D ambiguous. The CDR3 contains 13 residues. Germline V gene sequence: CDR1 MGHRA, CDR2 YSYEKL. V was shortened by 4 bases and J by 0 bases, with 6 bases between the two germline ends.

The rearrangement uses TRBV24-1 and TRBJ1-2, with D perhaps matching TRBD1 (5 bases). V was cut by 1 base and J by 2 bases, with 7 bases left in between. The germline CDR1 and CDR2 sequences are KGHDR and SFDVKD. This CDR3 has 14 residues. CDR3 loop: CATSDFRQNYGYTF. The DNA for the CDR3 is TGTGCCACCAGTGATTTCCGACAGAACTATGGCTACACCTTC.

The gene calls are TRBV9 and TRBJ2-2; TRBD2 is a possible D gene (6 bases). Trimming left V 0 bases short and J 1 base short, with 7 bases between. The CDR3 covers 15 residues. The germline CDR1 and CDR2 sequences are SGDLS and YYNGEE. DNA for the CDR3: TGTGCCAGCAGCGTAGTGGGGGGGAACACCGGGGAGCTGTTTTTT. Encoded protein: CASSVVGGNTGELFF.

The rearrangement links TRBV27 to TRBJ1-2; tentatively, D is TRBD1 (5 bases). The CDR3 is made up of 11 amino acids. Trimming left V 7 bases short and J 4 bases short, with 7 bases between. Germline values: CDR1 MNHEY, CDR2 SMNVEV (reference sequence). The DNA for the CDR3 is TGTGCCAGCACCGGGGGCTATGGCTACACCTTC. The encoded protein is CASTGGYGYTF.

The chain joins TRBV3-1 (or the pseudogene TRBV3-2) to TRBJ2-7, with D maybe TRBD2 (5 bases). The CDR3 covers 13 residues. The V end lost 4 bases, the J end lost 5 bases, and 12 bases lay between the germline ends. The germline CDR1 and CDR2 sequences are LGHDT and YNNKEL (reference sequence). The CDR3 region has the DNA TGTGCCAGCAGCCTCCGGGGTCGAGACGAGCAGTACTTC. Its translation: CASSLRGRDEQYF.

The V gene is TRBV5-6, the J gene TRBJ1-2; D is unresolved. V lost 7 bases to trimming and J lost 0 bases, with 13 bases between them. The CDR3 runs to 14 residues. Germline assignment: CDR1 SGHDT and CDR2 YYEEEE. The CDR3 is CASLKTGANYGYTF. CDR3 sequence (DNA): TGTGCCAGCCTCAAGACCGGGGCTAACTATGGCTACACCTTC.

This chain connects TRBV18 to TRBJ1-3; TRBD1 agrees at 8 bases. After removal of 2 bases from V and 4 bases from J, the junction contained 7 bases not matched to a gene. The CDR3 extends over 16 amino acids. From germline, CDR1 is KGHSH and CDR2 LQKENI. The CDR3 loop is CASSPYQGASGNTIYF. The CDR3 coding sequence is TGTGCCAGCTCACCATACCAGGGGGCGTCCGGAAACACCATATATTTT.

This chain connects TRBV29-1 to TRBJ1-1, with 7 bases identical to TRBD1. Germline trimming cut 6 bases from V and 0 bases from J; bases unmatched to any gene: 7. CDR3 length: 14 amino acids. Germline V gene sequence: CDR1 SQVTM, CDR2 ANQGSEA. The DNA of the CDR3 is TGCAGCGTACTAACCGGGACAGTGAACACTGAAGCTTTCTTT. This codes for CSVLTGTVNTEAFF. Filled out from reference TRBV29-1 and TRBJ1-1, the complete variable domain reads SAVISQKPSRDICQRGTSLTIQCQVDSQVTMMFWYRQQPGQSLTLIATANQGSEATYESGFVIDKFPISRPNLTFSTLTVSNMSPEDSSIYLCSVLTGTVNTEAFFGQGTRLTVV.

This sequence joins TRBV5-4 and TRBJ2-3; 11 bases are shared with TRBD2. Germline CDR1 is SGHNT and CDR2 is YYREEE (reference sequence). The CDR3 sequence is 17 residues long. V lost 1 base and J lost 5; bases outside the gene matches: 9. The CDR3 DNA is TGTGCCAGCAGCTTGCTGGGGGGACTAGCGGTCCAAGATACGCAGTATTTT. The encoded protein is CASSLLGGLAVQDTQYF. Using reference TRBV5-4 and TRBJ2-3 for the parts outside the CDR3, the full variable domain is ETGVTQSPTHLIKTRGQQVTLRCSSQSGHNTVSWYQQALGQGPQFIFQYYREEENGRGNFPPRFSGLQFPNYSSELNVNALELDDSALYLCASSLLGGLAVQDTQYFGPGTRLTVL.

This clone showed up just a few times. V is TRBV30 and J is TRBJ2-3, with 8 bases fitting TRBD2. This CDR3 spans 15 amino acids. Trimming at V came to 0 bases and at J to 4 bases, leaving 6 bases not matched to a gene. Germline assignment: CDR1 GTSNPN and CDR2 SVGIG (reference sequence). CDR3 in amino acids: CAWSVGRGVPDTQYF. CDR3 DNA: TGTGCCTGGAGTGTAGGGCGGGGGGTCCCAGATACGCAGTATTTT.

The CDR3 spells CASSDLFISYNEQFF. CDR3 bases: TGTGCCAGCAGTGATTTATTTATCTCCTACAATGAGCAGTTCTTC. The J gene is TRBJ2-1, the V gene TRBV6-1; D is unclear. Germline V lookup: CDR1 MNHNS, CDR2 SASEGT. This CDR3 is 15 amino acids long. V was shortened by 3 bases and J by 0 bases, with 9 bases between the two germline ends.

V gene TRBV29-1 combines with J gene TRBJ1-1; 8 bases are shared with TRBD1. The CDR3 contains 13 residues. Germline V CDR1 and CDR2: SQVTM, ANQGSEA. With 4 bases clipped from V and 0 bases from J, the junction kept 1 base outside the gene matches. The CDR3: CSVGDRLNTEAFF. Here the CDR3 DNA reads TGCAGCGTTGGGGACAGGTTGAACACTGAAGCTTTCTTT.

The chain recombines TRBV12-3 or TRBV12-4 with TRBJ1-1; no clear D gene. V lost 5 bases to trimming and J lost 5 bases, with 9 bases between them. This CDR3 is 12 amino acids long. CDR3 coding DNA: TGTGCCAGCAGTCTAGAGAGGACTGAAGCTTTCTTT. It specifies CASSLERTEAFF.

This chain joins TRBV5-4 and TRBJ1-2; 9 bases fit TRBD1. V was pared by 3 bases and J by 7 bases, with 7 bases of the junction left unmatched. Germline lookup yields CDR1 SGHNT and CDR2 YYREEE (reference sequence). CDR3 size: 14 residues. The CDR3 DNA is TGTGCCAGCAGCTACCCCTCGGGACAGGGTGGCTACACCTTC. Its protein is CASSYPSGQGGYTF.

This clone appeared a few times. The chain combines TRBV6-5 with TRBJ2-7; TRBD1 aligns across 7 bases. The V gene end was trimmed by 4 bases and the J gene end by 6 bases; junction bases not matched to a gene: 0. Germline V gene sequence: CDR1 MNHEY, CDR2 SVGAGI. The CDR3 length is 11 residues. CDR3 residues: CASSWTGEQYF. DNA of the CDR3: TGTGCCAGCAGTTGGACAGGCGAGCAGTACTTC.

This clone was counted a few times. J is TRBJ2-7 and V is TRBV7-6, with 7 nucleotides matching TRBD2. The V gene end was trimmed by 5 bases and the J gene end by 7 bases; junction bases not matched to a gene: 14. There are 15 residues in the CDR3. Germline-derived CDR1 and CDR2 are SGHVS and FNYEAQ. As DNA, the CDR3 is TGTGCCAGCAGCCCCGACAGCCTGCCGGGGGGAGAGCAGTACTTC. It is translated as CASSPDSLPGGEQYF.

The chain joins TRBV18 to TRBJ2-7, with TRBD1 matching over 11 bases. In germline, CDR1 is KGHSH, CDR2 LQKENI. Trimming took 1 base from V and 4 from J; bases not matched to a gene: 3. This CDR3 spans 15 amino acids. Here the CDR3 reads CASSPLGTGGYEQYF. In DNA, the CDR3 is TGTGCCAGCTCACCACTCGGGACAGGGGGATACGAGCAGTACTTC. The full variable domain, in which reference TRBV18 and TRBJ2-7 provide the parts outside the CDR3, is NAGVMQNPRHLVRRRGQEARLRCSPMKGHSHVYWYRQLPEEGLKFMVYLQKENIIDESGMPKERFSAEFPKEGPSILRIQQVVRGDSAAYFCASSPLGTGGYEQYFGPGTRLTVT.

This chain links TRBV19 with TRBJ1-5; 11 positions agree with TRBD1. The V gene's germline CDR1 is LNHDA and CDR2 SQIVND (reference sequence). The junction had 18 bases not matched to a gene; V was cut back by 2 bases and J by 6 bases. The CDR3 contains 20 residues. This CDR3 is CASSIRRTGGARGFLQPQHF. The CDR3 nucleotides are TGTGCCAGTAGTATACGCCGGACAGGGGGCGCAAGGGGATTCCTTCAGCCCCAGCATTTT.

This clone was recorded only once. This sequence joins TRBV6-5 and TRBJ2-1, with 10 nucleotides matching TRBD1. The CDR3 is 15 amino acids. Germline V lookup: CDR1 MNHEY, CDR2 SVGAGI. J lost 7 bases, V lost 4 bases, and 7 bases had no gene match. The chain's CDR3 is CASSFTGQGFNEQFF. The CDR3 DNA is TGTGCCAGCAGTTTTACGGGACAGGGGTTTAATGAGCAGTTCTTC.

This clone was observed a handful of times. This chain links TRBV6-5 with TRBJ2-3; D may be TRBD2 (7 bases). The CDR3 loop spans 13 amino acids. Germline CDR1 and CDR2: MNHEY and SVGAGI. V lost 6 bases and J 9 bases, leaving 16 bases between the germline ends. The CDR3 DNA reads TGTGCCAGCAGAGAGGGGGGGAGAGGGACGCAGTATTTT. Its protein product is CASREGGRGTQYF.

Worth noting for this clone: The sample holds other DNA sequences that translate to the same CDR3. The chain joins TRBV5-1 to TRBJ1-1; D is ambiguous. V was pared by 0 bases and J by 5 bases, with 8 bases between. This CDR3 contains 13 residues. In germline, CDR1 is SGHRS, CDR2 YFSETQ. The CDR3 is CASSLDGQTEAFF. Written as DNA, the CDR3 is TGCGCCAGCAGCTTGGATGGGCAGACTGAAGCTTTCTTT.